The source of this T cell receptor beta chain is a study of blood T cell repertoires in COVID-19. In the source study's methods: Estimation of nucleated cell counts relied on the amplification of reference gene primers. Libraries were prepared by immunoSEQ multiplex PCR; TCRdb keeps only in-frame clonotypes and omits some of them. That table is the source of V, J and clone size, and D and trimming were worked out from the DNA. This sample yields 35,000 to 45,000 clones, of which about 77% are seen a single time; 33% belongs to the top ten. Trimming cost V 0 bases and J 0 bases, with 10 bases left between them. Germline V gene data show CDR1 as SGHNT and CDR2 as YYREEE (reference sequence). This CDR3 is 16 amino acids long.

The clonotype comes from a man in his sixties with acute or convalescent COVID-19. This rearrangement joins TRBV5-4 to TRBJ1-3; the D is unclear. Sequencing was carried out using peripheral blood. The CDR3 DNA follows: TGTGCCAGCAGCTTGGCCGCCGGGTACTCTGGAAACACCATATATTTT. Amino acid sequence: CASSLAAGYSGNTIYF.